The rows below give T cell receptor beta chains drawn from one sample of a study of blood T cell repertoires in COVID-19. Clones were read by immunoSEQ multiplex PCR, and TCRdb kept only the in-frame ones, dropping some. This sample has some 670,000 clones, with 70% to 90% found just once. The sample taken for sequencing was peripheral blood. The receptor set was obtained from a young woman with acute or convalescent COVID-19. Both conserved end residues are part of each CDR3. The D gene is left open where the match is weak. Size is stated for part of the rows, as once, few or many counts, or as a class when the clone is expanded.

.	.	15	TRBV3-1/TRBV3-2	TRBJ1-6	CASSPQVSYNSPLHF	TGTGCCAGCAGCCCCCAGGTCTCCTATAATTCACCCCTCCACTTT
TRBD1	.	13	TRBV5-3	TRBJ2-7	CARSTDRVHEQYF	TGTGCCAGAAGCACGGACAGGGTCCACGAGCAGTACTTC
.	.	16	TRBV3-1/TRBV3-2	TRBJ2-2	CASSQGTSRGTGELFF	TGTGCCAGCAGCCAGGGGACCAGCAGGGGCACCGGGGAGCTGTTTTTT
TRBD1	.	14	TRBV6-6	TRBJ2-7	CASSPWTGDYEQYF	TGTGCCAGCAGTCCATGGACAGGGGACTACGAGCAGTACTTC
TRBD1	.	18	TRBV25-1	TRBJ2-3	CASSVGQGAARKTDTQYF	TGTGCCAGCAGTGTTGGACAGGGGGCAGCTAGAAAAACAGATACGCAGTATTTT
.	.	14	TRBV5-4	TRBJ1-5	CASSLWGREQPQHF	TGTGCCAGCAGCTTGTGGGGCAGGGAACAGCCCCAGCATTTT
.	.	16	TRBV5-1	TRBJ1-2	CASSQGLRTTNYGYTF	TGCGCCAGCAGCCAGGGGCTCAGGACGACTAACTATGGCTACACCTTC
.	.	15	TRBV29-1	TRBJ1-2	CSVEPSGGASYGYTF	TGCAGCGTTGAACCATCTGGGGGCGCAAGCTATGGCTACACCTTC
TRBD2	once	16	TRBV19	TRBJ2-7	CASSMAQRGGDYEQYF	TGTGCCAGTAGTATGGCTCAGCGGGGGGGGGACTACGAGCAGTACTTC
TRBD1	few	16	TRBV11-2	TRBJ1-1	CASSITGVSSNTEAFF	TGTGCCAGCAGCATAACAGGGGTGAGCTCCAACACTGAAGCTTTCTTT
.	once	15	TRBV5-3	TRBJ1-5	CARSLAAGSRQPQHF	TGTGCCAGAAGCTTGGCAGCAGGTTCCAGACAGCCCCAGCATTTT